This TCR beta chain originates from a study of blood T cell repertoires in COVID-19. Study summary: There were acute and convalescent COVID-19 samples, and they came from the United States, Italy and Spain. Sources were T cells, B-cell-depleted T cells, or PBMCs; the material itself was cDNA or gDNA.

This study enrolled people aged roughly 18 to 89 from approximately 24 US geographic areas. Two negative PCRs, clearance, or symptom resolution characterized the recovered Cohort 3 donors. The data were produced by immunoSEQ multiplex PCR, yet TCRdb's version contains in-frame clones alone and is incomplete. The repertoire includes about 500,000 clones, 87% of them detected once, and roughly 0.7% sits in the top ten. This clone has only one observation. Germline V lookup: CDR1 SNHLY, CDR2 FYNNEI. There are 14 residues in the CDR3. The J segment lost 10 bases and the V segment lost 5 bases, leaving 7 bases of the junction unmatched.

The J gene is TRBJ1-6, the V gene TRBV2; 8 nucleotides align to TRBD1. Sequencing used PBMCs or T cells enriched from blood (not recorded which). This receptor was obtained from a woman younger than 30 who had recovered from COVID-19. The CDR3 reads CASSLTGVESPLHF. For the CDR3, the DNA is TGTGCCAGCAGTTTGACAGGGGTGGAATCACCCCTCCACTTT.